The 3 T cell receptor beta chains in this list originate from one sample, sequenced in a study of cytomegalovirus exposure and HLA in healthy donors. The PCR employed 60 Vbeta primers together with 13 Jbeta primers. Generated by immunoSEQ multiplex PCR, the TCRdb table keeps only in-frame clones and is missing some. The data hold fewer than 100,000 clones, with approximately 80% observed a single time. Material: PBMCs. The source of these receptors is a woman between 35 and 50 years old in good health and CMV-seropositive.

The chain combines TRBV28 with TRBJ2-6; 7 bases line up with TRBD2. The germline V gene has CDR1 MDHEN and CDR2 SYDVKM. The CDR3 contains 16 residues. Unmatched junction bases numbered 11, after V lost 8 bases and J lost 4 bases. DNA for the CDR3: TGTGCCAGCGCGGAGGGAGGGCCTACCGGGGCCAACGTCCTGACTTTC. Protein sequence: CASAEGGPTGANVLTF.

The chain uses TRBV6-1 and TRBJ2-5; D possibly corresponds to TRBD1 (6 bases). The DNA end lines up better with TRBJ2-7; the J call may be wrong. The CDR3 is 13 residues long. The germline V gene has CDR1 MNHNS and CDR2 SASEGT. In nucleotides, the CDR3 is TGTGCCAGCAGCACAGGGCTTCCCTACGAGCAGTACTTC. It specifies CASSTGLPYEQYF.

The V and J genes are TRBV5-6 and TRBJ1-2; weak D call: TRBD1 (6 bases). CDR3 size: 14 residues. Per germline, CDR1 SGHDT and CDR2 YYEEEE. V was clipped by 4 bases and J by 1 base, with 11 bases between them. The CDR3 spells CASSKGDYNYGYTF. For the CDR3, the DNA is TGTGCCAGCAGCAAGGGGGACTATAACTATGGCTACACCTTC.